This record covers a single TCR beta chain. Per the original methods: Nucleated cell counts were estimated from reference gene primer amplification. Assay: immunoSEQ multiplex PCR; the TCRdb copy retains only in-frame clones and omits some. D and trimming come from the DNA, and the V and J calls and clone size come from that table. In the table there are a few hundred thousand clones, 88% of which are singletons. This record comes from a study of blood T cell repertoires in COVID-19. Overall study context: The United States, Italy and Spain supplied acute and convalescent COVID-19 samples. The analysed material was cDNA or gDNA that came from T cells, B-cell-depleted T cells, or PBMCs.

The V gene end was trimmed by 4 bases and the J gene end by 6 bases; junction bases not matched to a gene: 12. The CDR3 covers 16 residues. The germline V gene encodes CDR1 SGHKS and CDR2 YYEKEE (reference sequence). The clonotype originates from a woman in her 40s who had recovered from COVID-19. V and J are TRBV5-5 and TRBJ2-2; 7 bases align to TRBD1. The specimen sequenced was peripheral blood. The CDR3 DNA reads TGTGCCAGCAGCGGGCCGGGACAGATCGTCGCCGGGGAGCTGTTTTTT. This translates into CASSGPGQIVAGELFF.